The clone carrying this TCR beta chain turned up a few times. Its specificity is unknown. This specimen belongs to a study of T and B cells in COVID-19 patients. Study results and limitations: Clonality of TRB repertoires was high in active COVID-19; recovery brought above-healthy diversity and richness. No sequencing was yet done of CD4+, regulatory or CD8+ subsets, or of SARS-CoV-2-responsive or tetramer+ sorted cells.

BIOMED2 TRB-A/B primer pools were used in multiplex TRB PCR. One entry per CDR3 protein, called by TCRdb with MiXCR from the multiplex PCR reads. The sample has about 9,400 distinct CDR3 sequences, around 33% seen once. Germline assignment: CDR1 LNHDA and CDR2 SQIVND (reference sequence). This CDR3 contains 16 residues. Trimming cost V 0 bases and J 7 bases; bases outside gene matches: 7. TRB was amplified from around 250-500 ng of blood genomic DNA. The V call is TRBV19, the J call TRBJ1-5; 9 bases match TRBD1. This receptor was taken from a human donor who had recovered from COVID-19. Sequenced input: blood. The CDR3 DNA reads as TGTGCCAGTAGTATAGAGGGGACAGGGAGATACCAGCCCCAGCATTTT. Translation: CASSIEGTGRYQPQHF.